This TCR beta chain was found in a study of blood T cell repertoires in COVID-19. Overall study context: Researchers got acute and convalescent COVID-19 samples from the United States, Italy and Spain. T cells, B-cell-depleted T cells, or PBMCs provided the cDNA or gDNA that served as material.

Trimming cost V 9 bases and J 6 bases; bases outside gene matches: 9. Per the germline V gene, CDR1 is SNHLY and CDR2 is FYNNEI. The CDR3 totals 15 residues. How the authors handled the data: Reference gene primer amplification in the assay estimated nucleated cell counts. Clones were read by immunoSEQ multiplex PCR, and TCRdb kept only the in-frame ones, dropping some. From that table come the V and J calls and clone size; the DNA was used to work out D and trimming. The sample has approximately 220,000 clones; around 85% are singletons. Sequenced sample: peripheral blood. This clonotype was sampled from a woman aged 80 or over with acute or convalescent COVID-19. The chain employs TRBV2 and TRBJ1-5; 12 nucleotides match TRBD1. CDR3 in amino acids: CAREGTGGTGQPQHF. The CDR3 bases are TGTGCCAGGGAAGGGACAGGGGGCACTGGTCAGCCCCAGCATTTT.